The subject of this entry is one T cell receptor beta chain. This clonotype appeared a few times. What this receptor recognizes is not known. The sample holds no much larger clone one base away, and base qualities are not on file. CDR1 SGHRS and CDR2 YFSETQ were looked up in the germline V gene. V is cut back by 1 base and J by 3 bases, with 5 bases in the junction unmatched. Spanning cysteine to phenylalanine, the CDR3 consists of 15 amino acids. Solely the CDR3 DNA is kept, with 45 bases framed from the first base. The sample's treatment or condition label, decoded: allogeneic hematopoietic cell transplantation with graft depleted of TCRalphabeta T cells and CD19 B cells. Transplant recipients were children who received TCRalphabeta/CD19-depleted allogeneic hematopoietic cell grafts. Libraries were built with PCR. Sequencing used an Illumina HiSeq 2500. TCR library preparation used molecular barcoding, with unique molecular identifiers applied to normalize quantification of the TCRbeta repertoire. In TCRdb, the public reads were trimmed at Q25 with fastp and aligned with MiXCR, with productive beta chains retained. For every CDR3 protein sequence, its rows merge into one entry that carries the most common genes and DNA. This sample comprises around 450,000 distinct CDR3 sequences, over 9.5% of them detected only once. The top ten hold 2% to 2.5% of the sample.

The data were taken from a study of T-cell reconstitution after alpha-beta-depleted transplantation in children (dated by TCRdb to about 2016). Background on the whole study: Using TCR repertoire profiling, the study quantitatively followed how T-cell immune reconstitution unfolded in children after TCRalphabeta/CD19-depleted allogeneic hematopoietic cell transplantation. Results the study describes overall, beyond this receptor: The apparently early alphabetaT-cell count recovery about two months after transplant was reportedly dependent on only several hundred rapidly expanded clones derived from non-depleted graft cells. In some patients, high TCRbeta diversity at day 60 was attributed to recipient T cells and intrathymic progenitors that had survived conditioning. Over the following months the frequencies of hyperexpanded clones went down, and after one year T-cell counts and TCRbeta diversity were mostly credited to newly produced T cells.

The source of this sequence is a child aged 2-15 years with inherited bone marrow failure, due to receive a stem cell transplant. This chain is built from TRBV5-1 and TRBJ2-5, with 8 middle bases fitting TRBD1. Here the sequenced sample was PBMCs, taken before TCRalphabeta/CD19-depleted stem cell transplant. The CDR3 reads as follows: CASSLNVGQEETQYF. The DNA sequence is TGCGCCAGCAGCTTGAATGTGGGACAGGAAGAGACCCAGTACTTC. Reference TRBV5-1 and TRBJ2-5 proteins supply the regions before and after the CDR3; the full variable domain is: KAGVTQTPRYLIKTRGQQVTLSCSPISGHRSVSWYQQTPGQGLQFLFEYFSETQRNKGNFPGRFSGRQFSNSRSEMNVSTLELGDSALYLCASSLNVGQEETQYFGPGTRLLVL.